Listed below are T cell receptor beta chains from one sample, sequenced in a study of T cells in localized non-small cell lung cancer. TCRdb keeps only in-frame clones here, not all; method: immunoSEQ multiplex PCR. In the table there are 9,500 to 10,000 clones, about 43% of which are singletons. Specimen: lymph node tissue, collected before any cancer treatment. The receptors were sampled from a woman aged 35 to 70 with stage I lung adenocarcinoma. CDR3s include the opening cysteine and the closing phenylalanine or tryptophan. A D gene is named only where the DNA matches it firmly. A clone size is listed for some rows: how often the clone was seen (once, few, many), or a class if it is expanded.

len: 12; v_gene: TRBV29-1; d_gene: TRBD1; j_gene: TRBJ1-2; abundance: .; CDR3nt: TGCAGCGTCCGGGCAGGGGGCGATGGCTACACCTTC; CDR3aa: CSVRAGGDGYTF
len: 13; v_gene: TRBV6-7; d_gene: .; j_gene: TRBJ1-1; abundance: .; CDR3nt: TGTGCCAGCAGCTCGCGCCTGGGGACTGAAGCTTTCTTT; CDR3aa: CASSSRLGTEAFF
len: 15; v_gene: TRBV11-3; d_gene: .; j_gene: TRBJ1-1; abundance: few; CDR3nt: TGTGCCAGCAGCTTAGGGCCCCCGGGACGGACTGAAGCTTTCTTT; CDR3aa: CASSLGPPGRTEAFF
len: 13; v_gene: TRBV6-8; d_gene: TRBD1; j_gene: TRBJ2-2; abundance: .; CDR3nt: TGTGCCAGCAGTGACAGGGACACCGGGGAGCTGTTTTTT; CDR3aa: CASSDRDTGELFF
len: 16; v_gene: TRBV9; d_gene: .; j_gene: TRBJ2-5; abundance: .; CDR3nt: TGTGCCAGCAGTCGCTCAACAGGGGAGGGAGGGGAGACCCAGTACTTC; CDR3aa: CASSRSTGEGGETQYF
len: 19; v_gene: TRBV6-8; d_gene: .; j_gene: TRBJ2-3; abundance: .; CDR3nt: TGTGCCAGCAGTTACTCGGAAGGCACAGGGAGGCGAGGCACAGATACGCAGTATTTT; CDR3aa: CASSYSEGTGRRGTDTQYF
len: 15; v_gene: TRBV15; d_gene: TRBD2; j_gene: TRBJ2-3; abundance: .; CDR3nt: TGTGCCACCAGCAACTCACCCGGGGGGTGGGATACGCAGTATTTT; CDR3aa: CATSNSPGGWDTQYF
len: 14; v_gene: TRBV6-8; d_gene: .; j_gene: TRBJ2-7; abundance: .; CDR3nt: TGTGCCAGCAGTTACTCGAGGGGGACGAGCGAGCAGTACTTC; CDR3aa: CASSYSRGTSEQYF
len: 11; v_gene: TRBV19; d_gene: .; j_gene: TRBJ1-1; abundance: .; CDR3nt: TGTGCCAGTAGTATATTGGCTGAAGCTTTCTTT; CDR3aa: CASSILAEAFF
len: 16; v_gene: TRBV11-3; d_gene: TRBD1; j_gene: TRBJ1-1; abundance: few; CDR3nt: TGTGCCAGCAGCTTAGGGACAGGGTGGGACCTTACTGAAGCTTTCTTT; CDR3aa: CASSLGTGWDLTEAFF
len: 15; v_gene: TRBV1; d_gene: .; j_gene: TRBJ1-6; abundance: .; CDR3nt: TGCGCCAGCAGCCAAGATGCCAGCTCAAATTCACCCCTCCACTTT; CDR3aa: CASSQDASSNSPLHF
len: 15; v_gene: TRBV2; d_gene: .; j_gene: TRBJ1-1; abundance: few; CDR3nt: TGTGCCAGCAGTCTTAGGGGGGGGCTCAACACTGAAGCTTTCTTT; CDR3aa: CASSLRGGLNTEAFF
len: 14; v_gene: TRBV11-3; d_gene: .; j_gene: TRBJ1-1; abundance: few; CDR3nt: TGTGCCAGCAGCTTAGAGGCCATGGGCACTGAAGCTTTCTTT; CDR3aa: CASSLEAMGTEAFF
len: 14; v_gene: TRBV11-3; d_gene: .; j_gene: TRBJ1-1; abundance: few; CDR3nt: TGTGCCAGCAGCCCCACCGGGACGGAGGTTGAAGCTTTCTTT; CDR3aa: CASSPTGTEVEAFF
len: 16; v_gene: TRBV14; d_gene: TRBD2; j_gene: TRBJ2-2; abundance: .; CDR3nt: TGTGCCAGCAGCCAAGACGGGGGGGCACGAACCAGGGAGCTGTTTTTT; CDR3aa: CASSQDGGARTRELFF
len: 16; v_gene: TRBV11-3; d_gene: TRBD1; j_gene: TRBJ1-6; abundance: .; CDR3nt: TGTGCCAGCAGCCCAGAGGGACAGGAGGGGTATTCACCCCTCCACTTT; CDR3aa: CASSPEGQEGYSPLHF
len: 14; v_gene: TRBV11-3; d_gene: TRBD1; j_gene: TRBJ2-7; abundance: medium-sized; CDR3nt: TGTGCCAGCAGGGGACAGGGGGCGCAGGACGAGCAGTACTTC; CDR3aa: CASRGQGAQDEQYF
len: 14; v_gene: TRBV11-3; d_gene: TRBD1; j_gene: TRBJ1-1; abundance: few; CDR3nt: TGTGCCAGCAGCTCTACAGGGGGTAACACTGAAGCTTTCTTT; CDR3aa: CASSSTGGNTEAFF
len: 16; v_gene: TRBV9; d_gene: TRBD2; j_gene: TRBJ2-1; abundance: few; CDR3nt: TGTGCCAGCAGCGTAGGGGTAGCGGGGGTCCCCGGTGAGCAGTTCTTC; CDR3aa: CASSVGVAGVPGEQFF
len: 15; v_gene: TRBV11-3; d_gene: TRBD2; j_gene: TRBJ2-2; abundance: few; CDR3nt: TGTGCCAGCAGCCGGAGCGGGGTTCAGGGCGGGGAGCTGTTTTTT; CDR3aa: CASSRSGVQGGELFF
len: 14; v_gene: TRBV15; d_gene: .; j_gene: TRBJ1-6; abundance: .; CDR3nt: TGTGCCACCAGCAGAGAAATCGGTAATTCACCCCTCCACTTT; CDR3aa: CATSREIGNSPLHF
len: 15; v_gene: TRBV19; d_gene: TRBD1; j_gene: TRBJ2-1; abundance: .; CDR3nt: TGTGCCAGTAGAAGAGAGACAGGGTGGTCTAGTGAGCAGTTCTTC; CDR3aa: CASRRETGWSSEQFF
len: 13; v_gene: TRBV9; d_gene: .; j_gene: TRBJ1-5; abundance: .; CDR3nt: TGTGCCAGCAGGGTCTACAGGAATCAGCCCCAGCATTTT; CDR3aa: CASRVYRNQPQHF
len: 15; v_gene: TRBV23-1; d_gene: TRBD1; j_gene: TRBJ1-4; abundance: few; CDR3nt: TGCGCCAGCAGCCTAAAAGACAGGGGGAATGAAAAACTGTTTTTT; CDR3aa: CASSLKDRGNEKLFF
len: 15; v_gene: TRBV7-5; d_gene: .; j_gene: TRBJ2-7; abundance: .; CDR3nt: TGTGCCAGCAGCTTTCAGTCGGGACTCTCCTACGAGCAGTACTTC; CDR3aa: CASSFQSGLSYEQYF
len: 15; v_gene: TRBV14; d_gene: TRBD2; j_gene: TRBJ2-1; abundance: few; CDR3nt: TGTGCCAGCAGCCGACTTAGCGGGGGGTACAATGAGCAGTTCTTC; CDR3aa: CASSRLSGGYNEQFF
len: 15; v_gene: TRBV2; d_gene: .; j_gene: TRBJ2-4; abundance: .; CDR3nt: TGTGCCAGCAGTGCTACCTTTTCGGCCAAAAACATTCAGTACTTC; CDR3aa: CASSATFSAKNIQYF
len: 12; v_gene: TRBV9; d_gene: TRBD1; j_gene: TRBJ1-1; abundance: .; CDR3nt: TGTGCCAGCAATTTCAGGGGGGCTGAAGCTTTCTTT; CDR3aa: CASNFRGAEAFF
len: 16; v_gene: TRBV19; d_gene: TRBD2; j_gene: TRBJ2-4; abundance: .; CDR3nt: TGTGCCAGTAGTATCTATAGCGGGGGTTCCAAAAACATTCAGTACTTC; CDR3aa: CASSIYSGGSKNIQYF
len: 14; v_gene: TRBV30; d_gene: TRBD2; j_gene: TRBJ2-2; abundance: .; CDR3nt: TGTGCCTGGTCACCGGGGGGTTACACCGGGGAGCTGTTTTTT; CDR3aa: CAWSPGGYTGELFF
len: 17; v_gene: TRBV6-8; d_gene: TRBD1; j_gene: TRBJ2-2; abundance: once; CDR3nt: TGTGCCAGCAGTCGGCTGGACAGGGGGGGAGGCACCGGGGAGCTGTTTTTT; CDR3aa: CASSRLDRGGGTGELFF
len: 15; v_gene: TRBV6-8; d_gene: TRBD1; j_gene: TRBJ1-5; abundance: few; CDR3nt: TGTGCCAGCAGTAGGCAGGGGGCCAGCAATCAGCCCCAGCATTTT; CDR3aa: CASSRQGASNQPQHF
len: 13; v_gene: TRBV29-1; d_gene: TRBD2; j_gene: TRBJ2-3; abundance: .; CDR3nt: TGCAGCGCCGGGACTAGTGCTTCAGATACGCAGTATTTT; CDR3aa: CSAGTSASDTQYF
len: 14; v_gene: TRBV7-6; d_gene: .; j_gene: TRBJ1-1; abundance: .; CDR3nt: TGTGCCAGCAGCTTAGCACAGGGGAACACTGAAGCTTTCTTT; CDR3aa: CASSLAQGNTEAFF
len: 12; v_gene: TRBV19; d_gene: .; j_gene: TRBJ2-1; abundance: .; CDR3nt: TGTGCCAGTAGTATAGGGGGAAATGAGCAGTTCTTC; CDR3aa: CASSIGGNEQFF
len: 11; v_gene: TRBV6-7; d_gene: .; j_gene: TRBJ2-1; abundance: .; CDR3nt: TGTGCCAGCAACCAGGGGACCGTGCCATTCTTC; CDR3aa: CASNQGTVPFF
len: 13; v_gene: TRBV6-8; d_gene: .; j_gene: TRBJ2-1; abundance: few; CDR3nt: TGTGCCAGCAGTTACTCGTATGGCAATGAGCAGTTCTTC; CDR3aa: CASSYSYGNEQFF
len: 17; v_gene: TRBV7-6; d_gene: TRBD1; j_gene: TRBJ2-3; abundance: .; CDR3nt: TGTGCCAGCAGCTCCTACCCTCCGGGACAGACCACAGATACGCAGTATTTT; CDR3aa: CASSSYPPGQTTDTQYF
len: 15; v_gene: TRBV15; d_gene: .; j_gene: TRBJ1-1; abundance: .; CDR3nt: TGTGCCACCAGCAGAGTTCCCAGGGGTGGTACTGAAGCTTTCTTT; CDR3aa: CATSRVPRGGTEAFF
len: 15; v_gene: TRBV18; d_gene: .; j_gene: TRBJ1-4; abundance: .; CDR3nt: TGTGCCAGCTCACCAAACTTGGACAGTAATGAAAAACTGTTTTTT; CDR3aa: CASSPNLDSNEKLFF